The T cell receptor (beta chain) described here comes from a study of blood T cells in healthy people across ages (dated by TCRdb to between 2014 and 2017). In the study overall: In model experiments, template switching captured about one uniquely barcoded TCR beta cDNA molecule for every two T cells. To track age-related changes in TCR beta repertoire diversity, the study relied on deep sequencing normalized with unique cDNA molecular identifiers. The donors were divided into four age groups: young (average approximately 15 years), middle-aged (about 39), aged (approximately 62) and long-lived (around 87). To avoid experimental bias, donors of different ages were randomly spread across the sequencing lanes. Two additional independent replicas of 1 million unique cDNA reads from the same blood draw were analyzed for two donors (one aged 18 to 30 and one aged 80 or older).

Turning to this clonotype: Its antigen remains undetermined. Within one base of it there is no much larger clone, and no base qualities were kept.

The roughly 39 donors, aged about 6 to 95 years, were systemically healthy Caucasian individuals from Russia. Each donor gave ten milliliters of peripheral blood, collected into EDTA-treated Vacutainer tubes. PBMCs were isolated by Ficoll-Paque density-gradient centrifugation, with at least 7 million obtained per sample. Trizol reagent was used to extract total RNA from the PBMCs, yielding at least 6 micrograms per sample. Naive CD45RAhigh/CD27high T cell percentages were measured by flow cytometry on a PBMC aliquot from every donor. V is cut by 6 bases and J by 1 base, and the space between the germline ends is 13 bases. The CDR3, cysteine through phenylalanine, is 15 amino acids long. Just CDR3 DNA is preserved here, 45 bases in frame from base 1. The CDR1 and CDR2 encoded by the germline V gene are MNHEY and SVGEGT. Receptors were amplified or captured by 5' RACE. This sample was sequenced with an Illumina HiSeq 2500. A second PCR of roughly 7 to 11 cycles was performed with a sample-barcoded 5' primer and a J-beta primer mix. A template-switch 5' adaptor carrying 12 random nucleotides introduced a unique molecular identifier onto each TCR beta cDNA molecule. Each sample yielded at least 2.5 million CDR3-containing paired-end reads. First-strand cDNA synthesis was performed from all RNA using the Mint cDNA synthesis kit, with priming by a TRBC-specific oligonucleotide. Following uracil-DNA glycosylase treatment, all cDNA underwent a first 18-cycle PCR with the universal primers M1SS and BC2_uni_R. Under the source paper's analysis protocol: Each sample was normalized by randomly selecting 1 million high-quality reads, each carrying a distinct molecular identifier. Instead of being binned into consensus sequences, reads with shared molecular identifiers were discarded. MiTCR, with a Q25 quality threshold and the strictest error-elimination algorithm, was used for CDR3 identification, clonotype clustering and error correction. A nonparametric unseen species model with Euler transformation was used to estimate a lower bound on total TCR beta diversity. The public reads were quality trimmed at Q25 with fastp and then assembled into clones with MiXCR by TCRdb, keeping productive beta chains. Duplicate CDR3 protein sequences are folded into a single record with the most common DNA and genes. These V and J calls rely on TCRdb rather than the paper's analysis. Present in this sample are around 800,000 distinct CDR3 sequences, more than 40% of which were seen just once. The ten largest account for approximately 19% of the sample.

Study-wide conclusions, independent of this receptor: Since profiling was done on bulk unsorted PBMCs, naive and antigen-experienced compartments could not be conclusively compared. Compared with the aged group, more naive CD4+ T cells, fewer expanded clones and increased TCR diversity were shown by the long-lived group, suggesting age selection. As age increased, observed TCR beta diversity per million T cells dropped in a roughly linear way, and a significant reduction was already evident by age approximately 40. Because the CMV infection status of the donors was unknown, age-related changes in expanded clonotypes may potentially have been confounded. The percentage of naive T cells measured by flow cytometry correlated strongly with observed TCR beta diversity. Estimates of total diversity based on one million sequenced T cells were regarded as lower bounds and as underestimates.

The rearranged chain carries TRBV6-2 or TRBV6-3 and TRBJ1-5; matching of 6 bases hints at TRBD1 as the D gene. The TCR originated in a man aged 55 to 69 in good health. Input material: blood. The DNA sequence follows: TGTGCCAGCAGCCGCAGGGGAAGGAGCAATCAGCCCCAGCATTTT. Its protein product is CASSRRGRSNQPQHF.